This T cell receptor (beta chain) appears in the sequencing data of a study of T cells in Graves' hyperthyroidism and ophthalmopathy. Investigators excluded patients with uncontrolled infection, other autoimmune disease, pregnancy or lactation. In germline, CDR1 is SGHRS, CDR2 YFSETQ. V was clipped by 0 bases and J by 4 bases, with 7 bases between them. The CDR3 has 13 residues. There were TCR beta CDR3 regions amplified from RNA transcripts. The primer set for the first-round RT-PCR of the TCR CDR3 was HTBI. Via MiXCR, TCRdb re-called the multiplex PCR reads, giving one row per CDR3 protein. This table has roughly 500,000 distinct CDR3 sequences, under 60% appearing once. This clonotype was seen at least ten times. Antigen: not known. Study-level findings and limits: Through a model of 13 V-J features, ophthalmopathy was separated from stable hyperthyroidism. Blood samples included most of the expanded thyroid clonotypes exceeding 0.001.

The genes are TRBV5-1 and TRBJ2-5, with D hard to call. Sequences were obtained from peripheral blood or thyroid tissue (not recorded which). This sequence originates from an adult woman with Graves' disease, either hyperthyroidism or ophthalmopathy (not recorded which). The CDR3 sequence is CASSLDWGETQYF. The CDR3 coding sequence is TGCGCCAGCAGCTTGGATTGGGGAGAGACCCAGTACTTC.